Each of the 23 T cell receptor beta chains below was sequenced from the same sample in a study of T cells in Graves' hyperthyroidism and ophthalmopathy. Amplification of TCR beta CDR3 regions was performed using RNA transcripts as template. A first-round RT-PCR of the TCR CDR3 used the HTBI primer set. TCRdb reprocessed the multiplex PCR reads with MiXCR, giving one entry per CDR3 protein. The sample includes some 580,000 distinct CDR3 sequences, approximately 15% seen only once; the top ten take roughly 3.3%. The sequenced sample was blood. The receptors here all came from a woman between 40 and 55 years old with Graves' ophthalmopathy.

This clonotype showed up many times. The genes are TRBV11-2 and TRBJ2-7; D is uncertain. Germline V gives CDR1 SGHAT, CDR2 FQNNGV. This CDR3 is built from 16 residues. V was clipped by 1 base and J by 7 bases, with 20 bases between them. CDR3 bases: TGTGCCAGCAGCTTAGGGCAGTCCGTATCTATAGGGGAGCAGTACTTC. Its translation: CASSLGQSVSIGEQYF.

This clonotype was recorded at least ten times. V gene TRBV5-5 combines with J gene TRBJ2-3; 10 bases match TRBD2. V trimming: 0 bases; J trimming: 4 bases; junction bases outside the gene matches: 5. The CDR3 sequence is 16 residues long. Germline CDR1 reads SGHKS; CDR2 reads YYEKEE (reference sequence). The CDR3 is CASSLALAGTADTQYF. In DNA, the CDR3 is TGTGCCAGCAGCTTGGCACTAGCGGGAACGGCAGATACGCAGTATTTT.

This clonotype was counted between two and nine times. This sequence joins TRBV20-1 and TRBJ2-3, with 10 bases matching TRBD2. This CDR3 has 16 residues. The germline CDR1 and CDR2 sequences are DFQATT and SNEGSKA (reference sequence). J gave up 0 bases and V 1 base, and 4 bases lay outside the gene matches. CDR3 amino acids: CSARVVLAGSTDTQYF. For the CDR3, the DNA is TGCAGTGCTAGAGTTGTACTAGCGGGGAGCACAGATACGCAGTATTTT.

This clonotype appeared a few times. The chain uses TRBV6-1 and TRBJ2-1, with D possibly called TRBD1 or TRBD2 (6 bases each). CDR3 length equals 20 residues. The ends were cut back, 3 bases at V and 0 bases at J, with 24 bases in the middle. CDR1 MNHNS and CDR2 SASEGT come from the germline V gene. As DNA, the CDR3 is TGTGCCAGCAGTGATGGGACACGGATTTGGAGGGGTTCCTCCTACAATGAGCAGTTCTTC. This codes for CASSDGTRIWRGSSYNEQFF.

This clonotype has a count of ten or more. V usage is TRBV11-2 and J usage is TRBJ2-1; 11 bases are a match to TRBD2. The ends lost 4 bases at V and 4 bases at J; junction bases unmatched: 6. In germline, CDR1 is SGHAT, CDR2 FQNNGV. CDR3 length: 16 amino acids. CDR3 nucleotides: TGTGCCAGCAGCTCCACTCTAGCGGGAGGTTACAATGAGCAGTTCTTC. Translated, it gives CASSSTLAGGYNEQFF. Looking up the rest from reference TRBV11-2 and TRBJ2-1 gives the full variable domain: EAGVAQSPRYKIIEKRQSVAFWCNPISGHATLYWYQQILGQGPKLLIQFQNNGVVDDSQLPKDRFSAERLKGVDSTLKIQPAKLEDSAVYLCASSSTLAGGYNEQFFGPGTRLTVL.

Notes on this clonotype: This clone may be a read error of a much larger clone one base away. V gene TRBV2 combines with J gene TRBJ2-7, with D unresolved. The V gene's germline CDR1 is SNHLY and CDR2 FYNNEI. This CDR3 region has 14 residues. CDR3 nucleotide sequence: TGTGCCACCAGTGAACTAAGAGGTCCCTACGAGCAGTACTTC. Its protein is CATSELRGPYEQYF.

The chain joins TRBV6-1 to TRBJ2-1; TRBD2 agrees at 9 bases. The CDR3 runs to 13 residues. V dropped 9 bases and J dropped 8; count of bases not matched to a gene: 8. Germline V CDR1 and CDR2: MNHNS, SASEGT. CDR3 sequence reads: CASRTSERDEQFF. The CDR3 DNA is TGTGCCAGTCGGACTAGCGAGAGAGATGAGCAGTTCTTC.

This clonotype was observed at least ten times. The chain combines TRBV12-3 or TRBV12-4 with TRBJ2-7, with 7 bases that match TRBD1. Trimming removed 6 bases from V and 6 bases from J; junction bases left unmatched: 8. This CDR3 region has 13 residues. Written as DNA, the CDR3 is TGTGCCAGCAGCTCCGGGACAGCTGGCGAGCAGTACTTC. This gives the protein CASSSGTAGEQYF.

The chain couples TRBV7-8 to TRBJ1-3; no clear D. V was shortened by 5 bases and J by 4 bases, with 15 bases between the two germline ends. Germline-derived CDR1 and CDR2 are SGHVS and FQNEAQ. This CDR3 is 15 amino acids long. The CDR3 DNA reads TGTGCCAGCAGCCTGACGGCCCCTGGGGGAAACACCATATATTTT. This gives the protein CASSLTAPGGNTIYF.

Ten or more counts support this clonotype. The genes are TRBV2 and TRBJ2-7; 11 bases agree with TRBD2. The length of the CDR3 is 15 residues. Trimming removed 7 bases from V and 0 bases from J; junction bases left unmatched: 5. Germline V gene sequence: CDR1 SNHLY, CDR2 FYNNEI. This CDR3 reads CASIPTSGSSYEQYF. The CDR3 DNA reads TGTGCCAGCATCCCTACTAGCGGGAGCTCCTACGAGCAGTACTTC.

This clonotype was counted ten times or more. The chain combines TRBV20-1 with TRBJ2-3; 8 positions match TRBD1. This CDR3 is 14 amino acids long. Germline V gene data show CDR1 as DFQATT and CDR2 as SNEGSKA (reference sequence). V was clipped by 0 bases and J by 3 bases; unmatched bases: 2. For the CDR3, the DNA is TGCAGTGCTAGAGATAGACAGGGGACAGATACGCAGTATTTT. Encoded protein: CSARDRQGTDTQYF.

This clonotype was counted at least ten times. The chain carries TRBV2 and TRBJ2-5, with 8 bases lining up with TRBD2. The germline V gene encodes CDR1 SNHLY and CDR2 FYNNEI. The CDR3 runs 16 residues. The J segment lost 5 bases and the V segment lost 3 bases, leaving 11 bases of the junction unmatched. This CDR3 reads CASSENSGVRGETQYF. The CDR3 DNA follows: TGTGCCAGCAGTGAGAATAGCGGGGTACGCGGGGAGACCCAGTACTTC.

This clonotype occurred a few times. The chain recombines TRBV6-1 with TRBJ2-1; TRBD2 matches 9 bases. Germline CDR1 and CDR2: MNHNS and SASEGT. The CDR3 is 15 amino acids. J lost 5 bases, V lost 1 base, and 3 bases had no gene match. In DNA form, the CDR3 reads TGTGCCAGCAGTGAAGGGACTAGCGCTAACAATGAGCAGTTCTTC. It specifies CASSEGTSANNEQFF.

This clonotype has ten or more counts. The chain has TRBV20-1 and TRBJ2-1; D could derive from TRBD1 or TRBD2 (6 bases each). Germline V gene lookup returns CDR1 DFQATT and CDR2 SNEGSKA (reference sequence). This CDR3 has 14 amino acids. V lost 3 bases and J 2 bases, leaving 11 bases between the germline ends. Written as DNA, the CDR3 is TGCAGTGCTAGTTCGGGGGCTACCTACAATGAGCAGTTCTTC. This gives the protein CSASSGATYNEQFF.

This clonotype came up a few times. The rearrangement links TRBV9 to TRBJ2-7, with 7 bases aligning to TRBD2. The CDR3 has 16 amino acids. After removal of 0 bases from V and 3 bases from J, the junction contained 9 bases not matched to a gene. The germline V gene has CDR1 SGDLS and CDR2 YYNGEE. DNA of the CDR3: TGTGCCAGCAGCGTAGGCGGGTCTAGCGGAGACTACGAGCAGTACTTC. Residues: CASSVGGSSGDYEQYF.

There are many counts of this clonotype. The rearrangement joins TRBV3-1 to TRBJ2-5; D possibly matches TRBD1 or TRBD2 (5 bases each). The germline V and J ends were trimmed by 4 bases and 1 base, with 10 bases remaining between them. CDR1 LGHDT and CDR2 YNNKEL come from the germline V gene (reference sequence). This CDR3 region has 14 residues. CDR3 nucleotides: TGTGCCAGCAGCCCTAGGGGACGCCAAGAGACCCAGTACTTC. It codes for CASSPRGRQETQYF.

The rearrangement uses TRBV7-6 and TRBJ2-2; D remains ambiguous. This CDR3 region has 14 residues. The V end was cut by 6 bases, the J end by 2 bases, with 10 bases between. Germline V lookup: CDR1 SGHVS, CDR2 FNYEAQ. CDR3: CASRTFGNTGELFF. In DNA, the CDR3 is TGTGCCAGCAGAACATTTGGTAACACCGGGGAGCTGTTTTTT. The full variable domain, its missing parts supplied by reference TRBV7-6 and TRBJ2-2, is GAGVSQSPRYKVTKRGQDVALRCDPISGHVSLYWYRQALGQGPEFLTYFNYEAQQDKSGLPNDRFSAERPEGSISTLTIQRTEQRDSAMYRCASRTFGNTGELFFGEGSRLTVL.

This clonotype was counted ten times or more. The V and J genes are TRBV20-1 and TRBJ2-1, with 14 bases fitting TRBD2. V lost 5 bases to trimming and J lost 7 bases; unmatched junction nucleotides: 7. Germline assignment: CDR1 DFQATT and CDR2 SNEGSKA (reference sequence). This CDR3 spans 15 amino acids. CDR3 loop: CSARLAGGPRNEQFF. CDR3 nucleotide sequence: TGCAGTGCTCGACTAGCGGGGGGGCCTCGGAATGAGCAGTTCTTC.

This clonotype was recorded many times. In DNA, the CDR3 is TGCAGCGTAAAACTGGACAGCCCCTATGGCTACACCTTC. Translated, it gives CSVKLDSPYGYTF. The chain is built from TRBV29-1 and TRBJ1-2; the D gene is possibly TRBD1 (6 bases). CDR1 SQVTM and CDR2 ANQGSEA come from the germline V gene. V was clipped by 6 bases and J by 4 bases, with 15 bases between them. The CDR3 contains 13 residues.

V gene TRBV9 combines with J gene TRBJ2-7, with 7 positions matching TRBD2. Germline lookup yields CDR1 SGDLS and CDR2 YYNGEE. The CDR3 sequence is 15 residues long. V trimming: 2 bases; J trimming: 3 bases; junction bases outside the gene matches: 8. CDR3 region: CASSVSGLAVYEQYF. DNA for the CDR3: TGTGCCAGCAGCGTCTCGGGGCTAGCGGTCTACGAGCAGTACTTC.

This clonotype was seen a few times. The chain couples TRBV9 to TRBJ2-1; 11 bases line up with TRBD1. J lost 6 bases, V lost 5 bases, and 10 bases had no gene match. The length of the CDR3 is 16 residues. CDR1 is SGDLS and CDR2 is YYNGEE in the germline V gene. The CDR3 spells CASSPRGQGARNEQFF. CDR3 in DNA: TGTGCCAGCAGTCCAAGAGGACAGGGGGCTCGCAATGAGCAGTTCTTC.

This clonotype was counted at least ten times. Here the CDR3 DNA reads TGTGCCAGCAGCTTGGACGGAGGGGCTGAAGCTTTCTTT. This codes for CASSLDGGAEAFF. The rearrangement uses TRBV11-2 and TRBJ1-1; D might be TRBD1 (5 bases). This CDR3 has 13 amino acids. Germline CDR1 SGHAT, CDR2 FQNNGV. With 3 bases removed from V and 6 bases from J, the gap between germline ends came to 11 bases.

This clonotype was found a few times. CDR3 in amino acids: CASSSPDRNYYEQYF. DNA for the CDR3: TGTGCCAGCAGCTCCCCGGACAGGAATTACTACGAGCAGTACTTC. This chain connects TRBV7-6 to TRBJ2-7; 7 bases fit TRBD1. The junction had 9 bases not matched to a gene; V was cut back by 4 bases and J by 3 bases. Germline V gene lookup returns CDR1 SGHVS and CDR2 FNYEAQ. The CDR3 runs to 15 residues.